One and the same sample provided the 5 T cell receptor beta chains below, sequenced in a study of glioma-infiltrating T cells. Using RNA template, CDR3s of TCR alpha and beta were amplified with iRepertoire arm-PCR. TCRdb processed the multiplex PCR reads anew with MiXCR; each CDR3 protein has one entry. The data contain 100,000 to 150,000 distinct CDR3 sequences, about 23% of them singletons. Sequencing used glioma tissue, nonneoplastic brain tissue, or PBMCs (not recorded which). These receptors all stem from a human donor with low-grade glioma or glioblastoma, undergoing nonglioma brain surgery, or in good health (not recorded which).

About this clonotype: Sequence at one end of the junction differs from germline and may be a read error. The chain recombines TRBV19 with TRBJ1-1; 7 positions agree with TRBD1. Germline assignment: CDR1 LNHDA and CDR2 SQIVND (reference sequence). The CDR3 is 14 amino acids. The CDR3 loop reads CASTTEGARTEALF. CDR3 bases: TGTGCCAGTACCACTGAGGGGGCGCGGACTGAAGCTCTCTTT.

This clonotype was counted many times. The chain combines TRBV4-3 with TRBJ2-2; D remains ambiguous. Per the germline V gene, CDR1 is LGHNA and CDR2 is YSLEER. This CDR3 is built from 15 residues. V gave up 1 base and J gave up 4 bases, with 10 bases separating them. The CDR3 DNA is TGCGCCAGCAGCCAAGGCGGCGGAGTCACCGGGGAGCTGTTTTTT. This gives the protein CASSQGGGVTGELFF.

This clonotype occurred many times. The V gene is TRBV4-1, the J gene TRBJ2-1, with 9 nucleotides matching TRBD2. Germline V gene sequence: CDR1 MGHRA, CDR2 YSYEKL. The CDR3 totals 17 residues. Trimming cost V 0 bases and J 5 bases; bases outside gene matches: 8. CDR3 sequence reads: CASSQESRTSVNNEQFF. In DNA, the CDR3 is TGCGCCAGCAGCCAAGAGTCCCGGACTAGCGTTAACAATGAGCAGTTCTTC.

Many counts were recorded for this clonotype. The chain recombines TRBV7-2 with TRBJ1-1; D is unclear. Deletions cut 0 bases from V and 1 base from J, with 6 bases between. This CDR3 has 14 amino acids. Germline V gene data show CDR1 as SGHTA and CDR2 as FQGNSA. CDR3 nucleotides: TGTGCCAGCAGCTTAGCACTCAGGAACACTGAAGCTTTCTTT. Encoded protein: CASSLALRNTEAFF.

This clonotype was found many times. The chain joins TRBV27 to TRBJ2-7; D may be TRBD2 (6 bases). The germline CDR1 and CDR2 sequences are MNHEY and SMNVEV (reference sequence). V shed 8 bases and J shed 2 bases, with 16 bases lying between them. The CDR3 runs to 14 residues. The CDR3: CASRNSRRAYEQYF. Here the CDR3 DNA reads TGTGCCAGCCGTAACAGTAGGAGGGCCTACGAGCAGTACTTC.